The 22 T cell receptor beta chains listed next were all sequenced from one sample in a study of T-cell memory formation after mild COVID-19. TCRdb analysed the 5' RACE reads with MiXCR anew, one entry per CDR3 protein. The profile shows hundreds of thousands of distinct CDR3 sequences, about 22% of them singletons. Sequencing was carried out using PBMCs or a T cell subset sorted from them (not recorded which). The receptors originated from an adult woman who had mild COVID-19 (a few samples of this study predate the infection). Cell type and time point are not known.

This clonotype has a handful of counts. The rearrangement links TRBV29-1 to TRBJ1-5, with a possible D match to TRBD1 (6 bases). V shed 2 bases and J shed 7 bases, with 9 bases lying between them. This CDR3 contains 12 residues. The germline V gene has CDR1 SQVTM and CDR2 ANQGSEA. The CDR3 region has the DNA TGCAGCGTTGAAACCAGGGGACAGCCCCAGCATTTT. Encoded protein: CSVETRGQPQHF. Together with reference TRBV29-1 and TRBJ1-5, the CDR3 gives the full variable domain: SAVISQKPSRDICQRGTSLTIQCQVDSQVTMMFWYRQQPGQSLTLIATANQGSEATYESGFVIDKFPISRPNLTFSTLTVSNMSPEDSSIYLCSVETRGQPQHFGDGTRLSIL.

This clonotype was seen more than once but under ten times. The DNA for the CDR3 is TGTGCCAGCAGTTATTCCGCGACTAGCGGGAATCGGCAGTACTTC. Protein sequence: CASSYSATSGNRQYF. This rearrangement joins TRBV12-3 or TRBV12-4 to TRBJ2-7; 11 bases match TRBD2. J gave up 9 bases and V 4 bases, and 11 bases lay outside the gene matches. CDR3 length: 15 residues.

About this clonotype itself: A much bigger clone sits one base away, suggesting this may be a read error. The rearrangement links TRBV7-9 to TRBJ2-7, with D perhaps matching TRBD1 or TRBD2 (5 bases each). The CDR3 is 14 residues long. Germline V lookup: CDR1 SEHNR, CDR2 FQNEAQ (reference sequence). Trimming stripped 5 bases from V and 3 bases from J, with 14 bases between. In nucleotides, the CDR3 is TGTGCCAGCAGCCTGGACGGGACCCGCTACGAGCAGTACTTC. This sequence encodes CASSLDGTRYEQYF.

This clonotype has just a few counts. J is TRBJ2-1 and V is TRBV2; 8 bases agree with TRBD1. The V gene end was trimmed by 6 bases and the J gene end by 6 bases; junction bases not matched to a gene: 10. This CDR3 contains 15 residues. Germline V lookup: CDR1 SNHLY, CDR2 FYNNEI. CDR3 sequence (DNA): TGTGCCAGCAGGCCTGACAGGGGCTCTTTCAATGAGCAGTTCTTC. Its protein product is CASRPDRGSFNEQFF.

This clonotype came up a few times. This sequence joins TRBV20-1 and TRBJ2-7, with 14 nucleotides matching TRBD2. Germline-derived CDR1 and CDR2 are DFQATT and SNEGSKA (reference sequence). The CDR3 covers 15 residues. With 5 bases clipped from V and 7 bases from J, the junction kept 10 bases outside the gene matches. The CDR3 loop is CSAPEGTSGGWEQYF. Here the CDR3 DNA reads TGCAGTGCTCCCGAGGGGACTAGCGGGGGCTGGGAGCAGTACTTC.

This clonotype occurred a few times. The V and J genes are TRBV12-3 or TRBV12-4 and TRBJ2-5, with 9 bases fitting TRBD1. V dropped 6 bases and J dropped 1; count of bases not matched to a gene: 3. The CDR3 is 14 residues long. The CDR3 nucleotides are TGTGCCAGCAGATGGGGACAGGGCCAAGAGACCCAGTACTTC. This translates into CASRWGQGQETQYF.

This chain uses TRBV6-2 or TRBV6-3 with TRBJ1-1; maybe TRBD1 (5 bases). The V end lost 2 bases, the J end lost 6 bases, and 19 bases lay between the germline ends. Germline V lookup: CDR1 MNHEY, CDR2 SVGEGT. This CDR3 spans 16 amino acids. DNA for the CDR3: TGTGCCAGCAGTTACCGGCTATTGGGGGGAAATGCTGAAGCTTTCTTT. Its translation is CASSYRLLGGNAEAFF.

The J gene is TRBJ2-1, the V gene TRBV12-3 or TRBV12-4, with D possibly matching TRBD1 (6 bases). Deletions cut 8 bases from V and 0 bases from J, with 17 bases between. The CDR3 sequence is 16 residues long. The CDR3 bases are TGTGCCAGCGCCTTATACGGGACAACCTCCTACAATGAGCAGTTCTTC. This codes for CASALYGTTSYNEQFF.

This sequence joins TRBV4-2 and TRBJ2-3; D uncertain. This CDR3 spans 13 amino acids. In germline, CDR1 is LGHNA, CDR2 YNFKEQ. The V end lost 8 bases, the J end lost 4 bases, and 13 bases lay between the germline ends. Here the CDR3 reads CASSSYGADTQYF. CDR3 in DNA: TGTGCCAGCTCCTCTTATGGGGCAGATACGCAGTATTTT.

This clonotype was seen a few times. The rearrangement uses TRBV5-4 and TRBJ2-2; perhaps TRBD2 as D (5 bases). CDR1 is SGHNT, CDR2 YYREEE, per germline (reference sequence). The germline V and J ends were trimmed by 4 bases and 3 bases, with 19 bases remaining between them. This CDR3 is built from 17 residues. CDR3 sequence reads: CASSPEGPKSDTGELFF. The CDR3 bases are TGTGCCAGCAGCCCTGAGGGCCCCAAATCGGACACCGGGGAGCTGTTTTTT.

This chain uses TRBV7-8 with TRBJ2-5; the match to TRBD2 covers 9 bases. In germline, CDR1 is SGHVS, CDR2 FQNEAQ. The CDR3 length is 14 residues. V shed 7 bases and J 3 bases; nucleotides not matched to a gene: 6. The CDR3 nucleotides read TGTGCCAGCACAGACGGCGGGAGGGAAGAGACCCAGTACTTC. Its translation: CASTDGGREETQYF.

CDR3 coding DNA: TGTGCCAGCAGTCCCCTACCGCCGGTCAATGAGCAGTTCTTC. It encodes CASSPLPPVNEQFF. This chain joins TRBV27 and TRBJ2-1; D not resolved. Germline CDR1 MNHEY, CDR2 SMNVEV (reference sequence). This CDR3 is built from 14 residues. Trimming removed 5 bases from V and 6 bases from J, with 14 bases in between.

This clonotype was seen more than once but under ten times. CDR3 protein: CASSLGEGAGTF. DNA of the CDR3: TGTGCCAGCAGCCTTGGAGAGGGGGCCGGGACCTTC. The chain uses TRBV14 and TRBJ1-2; 7 nucleotides agree with TRBD1. Germline trimming cut 4 bases from V and 14 bases from J; bases unmatched to any gene: 10. This CDR3 comprises 12 residues. Germline V gene sequence: CDR1 SGHDN, CDR2 FVKESK.

The rearrangement links TRBV7-3 to TRBJ2-5, with D tentatively TRBD1 or TRBD2 (5 bases each). Germline assignment: CDR1 SGHTA and CDR2 FQGTGA. V gave up 5 bases and J gave up 7 bases, with 20 bases separating them. The CDR3 extends over 15 amino acids. As DNA, the CDR3 is TGTGCCAGCAGCCCCGATCCGGGACCACCTAGGACCCAGTACTTC. Translated: CASSPDPGPPRTQYF.

This clonotype was counted at least ten times. The V call is TRBV7-2, the J call TRBJ1-1; D is undetermined. Germline CDR1 is SGHTA and CDR2 is FQGNSA. This CDR3 is 12 amino acids long. Trimming left V 1 base short and J 6 bases short, with 6 bases between. The CDR3 bases are TGTGCCAGCAGCTTAGTGGTCGCTGAAGCTTTCTTT. It is translated as CASSLVVAEAFF.

This clonotype was detected ten times or more. The chain recombines TRBV19 with TRBJ2-7; TRBD1 might be the D (6 bases). Germline V gene data show CDR1 as LNHDA and CDR2 as SQIVND (reference sequence). Trimming left V 1 base short and J 2 bases short, with 12 bases between. The CDR3 is 15 residues long. The CDR3 reads CASSIGQEPPYEQYF. The CDR3 bases are TGTGCCAGTAGTATAGGACAGGAGCCTCCCTACGAGCAGTACTTC. Variable domain in full (rest from reference TRBV19 and TRBJ2-7): DGGITQSPKYLFRKEGQNVTLSCEQNLNHDAMYWYRQDPGQGLRLIYYSQIVNDFQKGDIAEGYSVSREKKESFPLTVTSAQKNPTAFYLCASSIGQEPPYEQYFGPGTRLTVT.

This clonotype was seen a single time. J is TRBJ1-2 and V is TRBV20-1; no definite D call. The CDR3 length is 13 residues. The V gene's germline CDR1 is DFQATT and CDR2 SNEGSKA (reference sequence). Trimming cost V 3 bases and J 6 bases, with 14 bases left between them. In DNA form, the CDR3 reads TGCAGTGCTAGTCGAGGATTAGTAGATGGCTACACCTTC. Its translation: CSASRGLVDGYTF.

The chain joins TRBV6-5 to TRBJ2-7; 12 bases map to TRBD1. Germline CDR1 and CDR2: MNHEY and SVGAGI. CDR3 length: 15 amino acids. The junction had 9 bases not matched to a gene; V was cut back by 5 bases and J by 7 bases. The CDR3 nucleotides are TGTGCCAGCAGTCAAGGGACAGGGGGCCCTTCGGAGCAGTACTTC. Its translation: CASSQGTGGPSEQYF.

This clonotype showed up just a few times. J is TRBJ1-2 and V is TRBV7-9, with 8 positions matching TRBD1. V dropped 6 bases and J dropped 0; count of bases not matched to a gene: 15. The CDR3 loop spans 18 amino acids. CDR1 and CDR2 from the germline V gene are SEHNR and FQNEAQ (reference sequence). This CDR3 reads CASSLIERTGSTNYGYTF. The CDR3 bases are TGTGCCAGCAGTCTAATCGAACGGACAGGGTCCACTAACTATGGCTACACCTTC. Drawing the rest from reference TRBV7-9 and TRBJ1-2, the complete variable domain is DTGVSQNPRHKITKRGQNVTFRCDPISEHNRLYWYRQTLGQGPEFLTYFQNEAQLEKSRLLSDRFSAERPKGSFSTLEIQRTEQGDSAMYLCASSLIERTGSTNYGYTFGSGTRLTVV.

This chain joins TRBV20-1 and TRBJ1-2, with D possibly matching TRBD1 (6 bases). CDR3 length: 14 residues. Between the trimmed V and J ends, which lost 3 bases and 0 bases, there was a span of 11 bases. Germline lookup yields CDR1 DFQATT and CDR2 SNEGSKA (reference sequence). The CDR3 region has the DNA TGCAGTGCTAGTAGGGACACCGCTAACTATGGCTACACCTTC. This sequence encodes CSASRDTANYGYTF.

The chain couples TRBV6-6 to TRBJ1-2, with 10 bases that match TRBD1. The V gene's germline CDR1 is MNHNY and CDR2 SVGAGI (reference sequence). V lost 7 bases, J lost 8 bases, and 7 bases stayed unmatched. This CDR3 comprises 13 residues. The CDR3 loop is CASTQDRGGGYTF. The CDR3, as DNA: TGTGCCAGCACCCAGGACAGGGGGGGCGGCTACACCTTC.

This clonotype occurred a few times. The CDR3 sequence is CASSHSTGGYEQYF. DNA of the CDR3: TGTGCCAGCAGCCATTCGACAGGTGGTTACGAGCAGTACTTC. This chain connects TRBV4-2 to TRBJ2-7, with D maybe TRBD1 (6 bases). The CDR3 extends over 14 amino acids. Germline V lookup: CDR1 LGHNA, CDR2 YNFKEQ. V lost 3 bases, J lost 4 bases, and 13 bases lay in between.